These T cell receptor beta chains were read from a single sample in a study of siplizumab effects on memory and regulatory T cells. Libraries were prepared by immunoSEQ multiplex PCR; TCRdb keeps only in-frame clonotypes and omits some of them. The table includes over 45,000 clones, 95% to 98% detected once. Sequencing was carried out using naive CD8+ T cells sorted from blood. Source of these receptors: a human donor in good health. Both conserved end residues are part of each CDR3. Each record gives: J gene, V gene, CDR3 protein.

j_gene: TRBJ2-5; v_gene: TRBV4-1; CDR3aa: CASSQLQGPQETQYF
j_gene: TRBJ2-3; v_gene: TRBV27; CDR3aa: CASSFLDTQYF
j_gene: TRBJ2-1; v_gene: TRBV12-5; CDR3aa: CASGPRLAGDLAREQFF
j_gene: TRBJ1-6; v_gene: TRBV15; CDR3aa: CATSRDTGESPLHF
j_gene: TRBJ1-1; v_gene: TRBV7-3; CDR3aa: CASSSTGGRGTEAFF
j_gene: TRBJ1-2; v_gene: TRBV25-1; CDR3aa: CASSEPGQVFYGYTF
j_gene: TRBJ1-2; v_gene: TRBV7-2; CDR3aa: CASSLTGGDGYTF
j_gene: TRBJ1-1; v_gene: TRBV7-6; CDR3aa: CASSSHPGAEAFF
j_gene: TRBJ2-1; v_gene: TRBV7-9; CDR3aa: CASSGGTSGRFSYNEQFF
j_gene: TRBJ2-3; v_gene: TRBV28; CDR3aa: CASSPRNLDTQYF
j_gene: TRBJ2-1; v_gene: TRBV6-6; CDR3aa: CASSELGRGDYNEQFF
j_gene: TRBJ2-2; v_gene: TRBV9; CDR3aa: CASSVALGAGELFF
j_gene: TRBJ2-7; v_gene: TRBV27; CDR3aa: CASSLSDRGLDEQYF
j_gene: TRBJ1-2; v_gene: TRBV29-1; CDR3aa: CSVEGQGTYGYTF
j_gene: TRBJ2-4; v_gene: TRBV11-2; CDR3aa: CASLDRGSKNIQYF
j_gene: TRBJ2-1; v_gene: TRBV12-5; CDR3aa: CASGFPGDEQFF
j_gene: TRBJ2-5; v_gene: TRBV19; CDR3aa: CASSTLAGIETQYF
j_gene: TRBJ1-2; v_gene: TRBV5-1; CDR3aa: CASSLEGSPRYGYTF
j_gene: TRBJ1-1; v_gene: TRBV13; CDR3aa: CASSRQMNTEAFF
j_gene: TRBJ2-5; v_gene: TRBV27; CDR3aa: CASRAIGQDFSETQYF
j_gene: TRBJ1-2; v_gene: TRBV9; CDR3aa: CASSVGSANYGYTF
j_gene: TRBJ2-7; v_gene: TRBV27; CDR3aa: CASINNEGGGEQYF
j_gene: TRBJ2-1; v_gene: TRBV5-1; CDR3aa: CASSLRLRGSSYNEQFF
j_gene: TRBJ2-7; v_gene: TRBV11-3; CDR3aa: CASSLVGWGAIDYEQYF
j_gene: TRBJ1-1; v_gene: TRBV25-1; CDR3aa: CAGQSDHTEAFF
j_gene: TRBJ1-4; v_gene: TRBV30; CDR3aa: CAWSEPGYWEKLFF
j_gene: TRBJ1-1; v_gene: TRBV11-2; CDR3aa: CASSLEGNTEAFF
j_gene: TRBJ2-7; v_gene: TRBV27; CDR3aa: CASTWGASGFYEQYF
j_gene: TRBJ2-7; v_gene: TRBV19; CDR3aa: CASSMRPRGGDEQYF
j_gene: TRBJ2-1; v_gene: TRBV9; CDR3aa: CASSGQGAYNEQFF
j_gene: TRBJ2-7; v_gene: TRBV18; CDR3aa: CASSPSEGYEQYF
j_gene: NA; v_gene: TRBV5-1; CDR3aa: CASSFDPLFDETGKSYEQYF
j_gene: TRBJ2-7; v_gene: TRBV4-1; CDR3aa: CASSHPRQGSYEQYF
j_gene: TRBJ2-1; v_gene: TRBV9; CDR3aa: CASSVGTSYNEQFF
j_gene: TRBJ1-4; v_gene: TRBV4-1; CDR3aa: CASSLGWGFGNEKLFF
j_gene: TRBJ2-7; v_gene: TRBV5-6; CDR3aa: CASSLWSGTGGYEQYF
j_gene: TRBJ2-7; v_gene: TRBV5-1; CDR3aa: CASSPAEGSYSYEQYF
j_gene: TRBJ1-1; v_gene: TRBV6-5; CDR3aa: CASSSGGGKAFF
j_gene: TRBJ2-5; v_gene: TRBV4-3; CDR3aa: CASSQDGGRAYQETQYF
j_gene: TRBJ2-3; v_gene: TRBV29-1; CDR3aa: CSVEGGGASTDTQYF
j_gene: TRBJ1-5; v_gene: TRBV15; CDR3aa: CATSRESGLFQPQHF
j_gene: TRBJ2-2; v_gene: TRBV9; CDR3aa: CASSPRTGATGELFF
j_gene: TRBJ1-1; v_gene: TRBV4-1; CDR3aa: CASSQGGQGRTEAFF
j_gene: TRBJ1-2; v_gene: TRBV9; CDR3aa: CASSVLDGYGYTF
j_gene: TRBJ2-6; v_gene: TRBV9; CDR3aa: CASADKATGWANVLTF
j_gene: TRBJ2-3; v_gene: TRBV5-6; CDR3aa: CASSSGTDTQYF
j_gene: TRBJ1-1; v_gene: TRBV29-1; CDR3aa: CSVGGTEAFF
j_gene: TRBJ2-1; v_gene: TRBV4-1; CDR3aa: CASSQRGLAGVDEQFF
j_gene: TRBJ2-7; v_gene: TRBV30; CDR3aa: CAWTPPGIVHEQYF
j_gene: TRBJ2-3; v_gene: TRBV4-2; CDR3aa: CASSQETASFSPDTQYF
j_gene: TRBJ2-7; v_gene: TRBV5-6; CDR3aa: CASSLGQGTTYEQYF
j_gene: TRBJ1-5; v_gene: TRBV28; CDR3aa: CASSLGNQPQHF